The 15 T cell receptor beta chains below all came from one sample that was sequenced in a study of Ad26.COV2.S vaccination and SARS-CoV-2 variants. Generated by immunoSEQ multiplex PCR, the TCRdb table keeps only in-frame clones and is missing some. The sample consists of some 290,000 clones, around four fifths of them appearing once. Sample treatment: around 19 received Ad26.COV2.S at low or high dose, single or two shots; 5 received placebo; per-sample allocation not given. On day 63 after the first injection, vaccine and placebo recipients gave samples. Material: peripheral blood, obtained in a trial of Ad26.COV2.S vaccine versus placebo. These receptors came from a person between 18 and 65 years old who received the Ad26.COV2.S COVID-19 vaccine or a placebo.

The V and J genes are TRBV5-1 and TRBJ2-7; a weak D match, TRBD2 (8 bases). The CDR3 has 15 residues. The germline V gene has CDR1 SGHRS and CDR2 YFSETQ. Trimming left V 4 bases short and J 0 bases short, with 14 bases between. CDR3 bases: TGCGCCAGCAGCCGAGCGGGGGACAGCTCCTACGAGCAGTACTTC. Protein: CASSRAGDSSYEQYF.

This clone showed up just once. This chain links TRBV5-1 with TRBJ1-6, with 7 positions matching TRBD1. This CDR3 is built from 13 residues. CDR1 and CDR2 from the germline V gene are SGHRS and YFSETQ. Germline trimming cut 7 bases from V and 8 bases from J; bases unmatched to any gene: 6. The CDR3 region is CASCRDSYSPLHF. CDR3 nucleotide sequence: TGCGCCAGCTGCCGGGACAGTTATTCACCCCTCCACTTT. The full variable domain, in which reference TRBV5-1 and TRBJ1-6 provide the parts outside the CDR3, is KAGVTQTPRYLIKTRGQQVTLSCSPISGHRSVSWYQQTPGQGLQFLFEYFSETQRNKGNFPGRFSGRQFSNSRSEMNVSTLELGDSALYLCASCRDSYSPLHFGNGTRLTVT.

The CDR3 here is CASSSRQGGNEQFF. CDR3 in DNA: TGTGCCAGCAGCTCCCGACAGGGCGGCAATGAGCAGTTCTTC. The rearrangement joins TRBV9 to TRBJ2-1, with TRBD1 matching over 7 bases. Germline V gene lookup returns CDR1 SGDLS and CDR2 YYNGEE. The CDR3 has 14 amino acids. V lost 4 bases and J lost 6; bases outside the gene matches: 7.

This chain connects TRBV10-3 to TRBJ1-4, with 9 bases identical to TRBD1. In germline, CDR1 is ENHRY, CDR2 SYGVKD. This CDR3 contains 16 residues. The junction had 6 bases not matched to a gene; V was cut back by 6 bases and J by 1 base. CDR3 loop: CAISSDRGETNEKLFF. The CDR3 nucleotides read TGTGCCATCAGCTCCGACAGGGGGGAAACTAATGAAAAACTGTTTTTT.

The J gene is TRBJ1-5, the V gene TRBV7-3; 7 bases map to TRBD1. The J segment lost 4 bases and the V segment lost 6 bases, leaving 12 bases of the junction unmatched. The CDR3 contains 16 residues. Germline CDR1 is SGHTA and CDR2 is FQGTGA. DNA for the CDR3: TGTGCCAGCAGAACCATTTTACAGGGGAGAAATCAGCCCCAGCATTTT. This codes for CASRTILQGRNQPQHF.

CDR3 bases: TGTGCCAGTCTACAATGGGGGACAGGGGCCTCCTACGAGCAGTACTTC. It codes for CASLQWGTGASYEQYF. The V gene is TRBV28, the J gene TRBJ2-7; 10 nucleotides line up with TRBD1. CDR1 and CDR2 from the germline V gene are MDHEN and SYDVKM. The CDR3 has 16 residues. With 9 bases clipped from V and 0 bases from J, the junction kept 11 bases outside the gene matches.

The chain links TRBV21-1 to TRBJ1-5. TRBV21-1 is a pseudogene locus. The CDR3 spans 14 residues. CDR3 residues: CASSKQSRSQPQHF. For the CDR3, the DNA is TGTGCCAGCAGCAAACAGAGCAGAAGTCAGCCCCAGCATTTT.

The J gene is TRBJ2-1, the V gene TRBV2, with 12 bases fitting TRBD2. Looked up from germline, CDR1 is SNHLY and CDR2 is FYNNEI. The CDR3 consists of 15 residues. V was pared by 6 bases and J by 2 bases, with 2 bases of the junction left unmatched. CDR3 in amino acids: CASRASGGAYNEQFF. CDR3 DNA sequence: TGTGCCAGCAGAGCTAGCGGGGGGGCCTACAATGAGCAGTTCTTC.

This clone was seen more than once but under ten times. This CDR3 is CASRRATGWIAEAFF. The DNA of the CDR3 is TGTGCCAGCAGACGGGCGACAGGTTGGATCGCTGAAGCTTTCTTT. The gene calls are TRBV6-5 and TRBJ1-1, with D possibly TRBD1 on 6 matching bases. The CDR3 has 15 residues. CDR1 is MNHEY, CDR2 SVGAGI, per germline. V gave up 6 bases and J gave up 6 bases, with 20 bases separating them.

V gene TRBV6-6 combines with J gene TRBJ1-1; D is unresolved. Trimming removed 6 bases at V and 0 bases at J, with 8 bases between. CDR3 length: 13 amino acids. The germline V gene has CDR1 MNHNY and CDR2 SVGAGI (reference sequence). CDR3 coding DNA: TGTGCCAGCAGGAACCACATGAACACTGAAGCTTTCTTT. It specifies CASRNHMNTEAFF.

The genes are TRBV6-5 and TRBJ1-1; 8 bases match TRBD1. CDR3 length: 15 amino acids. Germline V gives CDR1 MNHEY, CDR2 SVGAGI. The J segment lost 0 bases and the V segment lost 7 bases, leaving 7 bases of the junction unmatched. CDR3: CASTQGARMNTEAFF. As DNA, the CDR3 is TGTGCCAGCACCCAGGGGGCACGTATGAACACTGAAGCTTTCTTT.

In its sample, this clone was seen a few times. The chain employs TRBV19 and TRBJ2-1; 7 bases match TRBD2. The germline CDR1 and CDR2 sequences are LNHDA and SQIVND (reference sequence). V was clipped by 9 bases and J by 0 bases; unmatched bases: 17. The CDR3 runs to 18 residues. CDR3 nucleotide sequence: TGTGCCAGCCAGAGGGGCAGGGTCGGGAGGAACTCCTACAATGAGCAGTTCTTC. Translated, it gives CASQRGRVGRNSYNEQFF.

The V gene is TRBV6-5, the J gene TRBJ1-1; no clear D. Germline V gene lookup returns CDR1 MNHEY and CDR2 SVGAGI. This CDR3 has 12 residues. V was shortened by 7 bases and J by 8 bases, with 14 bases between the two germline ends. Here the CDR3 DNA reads TGTGCCAGCAATAGACGGGTGACCGAAGCTTTCTTT. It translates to CASNRRVTEAFF.

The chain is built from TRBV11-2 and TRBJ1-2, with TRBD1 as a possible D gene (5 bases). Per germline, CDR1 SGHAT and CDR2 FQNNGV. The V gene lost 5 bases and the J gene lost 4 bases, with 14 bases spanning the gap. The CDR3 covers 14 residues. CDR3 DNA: TGTGCCAGCAGCCCGACGGGGGGGGGCTATGGCTACACCTTC. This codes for CASSPTGGGYGYTF.

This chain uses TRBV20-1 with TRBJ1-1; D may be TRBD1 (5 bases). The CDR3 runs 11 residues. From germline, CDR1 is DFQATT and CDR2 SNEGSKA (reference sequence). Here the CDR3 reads CVGAKNTEAFF. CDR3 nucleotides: TGCGTCGGGGCAAAAAACACTGAAGCTTTCTTT.